This is a list of T cell receptor beta chains from one sample in a study of Graves' ophthalmopathy and Graves' hyperthyroidism. A single record per CDR3 protein comes from TCRdb applying MiXCR to the multiplex PCR reads. The sample has 350,000 to 450,000 distinct CDR3 sequences; roughly 20% are singletons. The sample was peripheral blood. The receptors derive from a woman younger than 35 with stable Graves' hyperthyroidism. The CDR3 runs from the conserved cysteine through the conserved F or W. A D gene is named only where the DNA matches it firmly. Clone sizes are given selectively: once, few, many, or a class where the clone is expanded.

j_call | clone_size | d_call | v_call | cdr3_aa | cdr3_nt
TRBJ2-7 | - | TRBD2 | TRBV12-3/TRBV12-4 | CASSSETSGSYEQYF | TGTGCCAGCAGTTCTGAGACTAGCGGCTCCTACGAGCAGTACTTC
TRBJ1-2 | many | - | TRBV28 | CAILPYRGARGYTF | TGTGCCATCCTACCGTACCGAGGGGCGCGGGGCTACACCTTC
TRBJ1-1 | few | - | TRBV10-3 | CAITRTENTEAFF | TGTGCCATCACTCGGACAGAGAACACTGAAGCTTTCTTT
TRBJ1-2 | - | - | TRBV12-3/TRBV12-4 | CASSPQGPTTYGYTF | TGTGCCAGCAGCCCGCAGGGCCCTACGACCTATGGCTACACCTTC
TRBJ2-7 | - | TRBD2 | TRBV6-4 | CASSALAGEDEQYF | TGTGCCAGCAGTGCACTAGCGGGAGAGGACGAGCAGTACTTC
TRBJ2-7 | many | - | TRBV5-1 | CASARDSLDEQYF | TGCGCCAGCGCCCGTGACAGCCTTGACGAGCAGTACTTC
TRBJ1-1 | many | - | TRBV5-4 | CASGRGGAEAFF | TGTGCCAGCGGACGTGGGGGGGCTGAAGCTTTCTTT
TRBJ1-1 | few | - | TRBV12-3/TRBV12-4 | CASSFISGLNTEAFF | TGTGCCAGCAGTTTCATTTCAGGACTGAACACTGAAGCTTTCTTT
TRBJ2-7 | many | TRBD2 | TRBV15 | CATSRDFSGRSFYEQYF | TGTGCCACCAGCAGGGACTTTAGCGGGAGAAGCTTCTACGAGCAGTACTTC
TRBJ2-7 | - | - | TRBV6-1 | CASSPGTSDFDEQYF | TGTGCCAGCAGCCCCGGGACCTCGGATTTCGACGAGCAGTACTTC
TRBJ2-5 | - | - | TRBV6-1 | CAGRQAVDVETQYF | TGTGCCGGAAGACAGGCGGTTGATGTGGAGACCCAGTACTTC
TRBJ2-5 | - | - | TRBV4-1 | CASKPQWGEEETQYF | TGCGCCAGTAAACCCCAGTGGGGGGAAGAAGAGACCCAGTACTTC
TRBJ2-6 | many | - | TRBV24-1 | CATSDRRAGANVLTF | TGTGCCACCAGTGATCGGCGGGCTGGGGCCAACGTCCTGACTTTC
TRBJ2-3 | - | - | TRBV11-2 | CASSRGGPVSTDTQYF | TGTGCCAGCAGCAGAGGAGGGCCGGTTTCGACAGATACGCAGTATTTT
TRBJ2-5 | - | TRBD1 | TRBV7-2 | CASSLVGSGGGETQYF | TGTGCCAGCAGCTTAGTCGGGTCAGGGGGTGGCGAGACCCAGTACTTC
TRBJ2-5 | - | - | TRBV30 | CAWSRVETQYF | TGTGCCTGGAGTCGGGTAGAGACCCAGTACTTC
TRBJ2-2 | many | TRBD2 | TRBV2 | CASSERVAGGPGELFF | TGTGCCAGCAGTGAGCGTGTGGCGGGGGGGCCCGGGGAGCTGTTTTTT
TRBJ2-7 | - | - | TRBV6-2/TRBV6-3 | CASTNSHYEQYF | TGTGCCAGCACTAACAGTCACTACGAGCAGTACTTC
TRBJ2-7 | many | TRBD1 | TRBV6-5 | CASYRGSYEQYF | TGTGCCAGCTACAGGGGCTCCTACGAGCAGTACTTC
TRBJ2-5 | many | - | TRBV15 | CATSSGQNQETQYF | TGTGCCACCAGTTCCGGCCAGAACCAAGAGACCCAGTACTTC
TRBJ1-1 | many | - | TRBV11-2 | CASPTPPPMNTEAFF | TGTGCCAGCCCCACGCCTCCCCCGATGAACACTGAAGCTTTCTTT
TRBJ1-2 | many | TRBD1 | TRBV30 | CAWSSGTAYYGYTF | TGTGCCTGGAGTTCGGGGACAGCATATTATGGCTACACCTTC
TRBJ2-2 | many | TRBD2 | TRBV3-1 | CASSQGWEGPGELFF | TGTGCCAGCAGCCAAGGGTGGGAGGGTCCCGGGGAGCTGTTTTTT
TRBJ1-2 | many | - | TRBV7-2 | CASSLVVAARGYTF | TGTGCCAGCAGCTTAGTCGTGGCGGCTCGTGGCTACACCTTC
TRBJ1-1 | - | - | TRBV28 | CASRSTGLNTEAFF | TGTGCCAGCAGATCGACAGGACTGAACACTGAAGCTTTCTTT
TRBJ2-7 | many | - | TRBV20-1 | CSAGGSSSYEQYF | TGCAGTGCTGGTGGGTCTAGCTCCTACGAGCAGTACTTC
TRBJ1-5 | many | TRBD1 | TRBV12-3/TRBV12-4 | CASSLPNRGASNQPQHF | TGTGCCAGCAGTTTGCCCAACAGGGGGGCGAGCAATCAGCCCCAGCATTTT
TRBJ2-4 | many | - | TRBV5-1 | CASSWGILASKNIQYF | TGCGCCAGCAGCTGGGGGATCCTAGCGAGCAAAAACATTCAGTACTTC
TRBJ2-5 | many | - | TRBV15 | CATSRDSMTQYF | TGTGCCACCAGCAGAGATAGTATGACCCAGTACTTC
TRBJ1-1 | many | - | TRBV6-2/TRBV6-3 | CASSSLGEAEAFF | TGTGCCAGCAGTTCACTCGGGGAGGCTGAAGCTTTCTTT
TRBJ2-2 | many | TRBD2 | TRBV9 | CASSVGLANTGELFF | TGTGCCAGCAGCGTCGGACTAGCGAACACCGGGGAGCTGTTTTTT
TRBJ2-3 | many | - | TRBV30 | CAWSKGGADTQYF | TGTGCCTGGAGTAAAGGGGGGGCAGATACGCAGTATTTT
TRBJ2-5 | many | TRBD1 | TRBV15 | CATGSPTGGNQETQYF | TGTGCCACCGGCAGCCCGACAGGGGGGAACCAAGAGACCCAGTACTTC
TRBJ2-5 | many | TRBD2 | TRBV2 | CASSVTSVETQYF | TGTGCCAGCAGCGTTACTAGCGTCGAGACCCAGTACTTC
TRBJ2-5 | many | TRBD2 | TRBV28 | CASRGLAGGWLGETQYF | TGTGCCAGCAGAGGACTAGCGGGAGGTTGGTTGGGAGAGACCCAGTACTTC
TRBJ1-1 | many | - | TRBV30 | CAWSVIYTEAFF | TGTGCCTGGAGTGTAATCTACACTGAAGCTTTCTTT
TRBJ2-2 | many | TRBD2 | TRBV28 | CASIPLGGRNTGELFF | TGTGCCAGCATCCCGTTGGGCGGGAGAAACACCGGGGAGCTGTTTTTT
TRBJ2-7 | many | - | TRBV11-2 | CASSDPTYEQYF | TGTGCCAGCAGCGACCCGACCTACGAGCAGTACTTC
TRBJ1-2 | many | - | TRBV12-3/TRBV12-4 | CASRNRVFGGYTF | TGTGCCAGCAGAAACAGGGTTTTTGGGGGCTACACCTTC
TRBJ1-1 | many | TRBD1 | TRBV6-5 | CASSYLRQGDEAFF | TGTGCCAGCAGTTACCTTCGACAGGGTGATGAAGCTTTCTTT